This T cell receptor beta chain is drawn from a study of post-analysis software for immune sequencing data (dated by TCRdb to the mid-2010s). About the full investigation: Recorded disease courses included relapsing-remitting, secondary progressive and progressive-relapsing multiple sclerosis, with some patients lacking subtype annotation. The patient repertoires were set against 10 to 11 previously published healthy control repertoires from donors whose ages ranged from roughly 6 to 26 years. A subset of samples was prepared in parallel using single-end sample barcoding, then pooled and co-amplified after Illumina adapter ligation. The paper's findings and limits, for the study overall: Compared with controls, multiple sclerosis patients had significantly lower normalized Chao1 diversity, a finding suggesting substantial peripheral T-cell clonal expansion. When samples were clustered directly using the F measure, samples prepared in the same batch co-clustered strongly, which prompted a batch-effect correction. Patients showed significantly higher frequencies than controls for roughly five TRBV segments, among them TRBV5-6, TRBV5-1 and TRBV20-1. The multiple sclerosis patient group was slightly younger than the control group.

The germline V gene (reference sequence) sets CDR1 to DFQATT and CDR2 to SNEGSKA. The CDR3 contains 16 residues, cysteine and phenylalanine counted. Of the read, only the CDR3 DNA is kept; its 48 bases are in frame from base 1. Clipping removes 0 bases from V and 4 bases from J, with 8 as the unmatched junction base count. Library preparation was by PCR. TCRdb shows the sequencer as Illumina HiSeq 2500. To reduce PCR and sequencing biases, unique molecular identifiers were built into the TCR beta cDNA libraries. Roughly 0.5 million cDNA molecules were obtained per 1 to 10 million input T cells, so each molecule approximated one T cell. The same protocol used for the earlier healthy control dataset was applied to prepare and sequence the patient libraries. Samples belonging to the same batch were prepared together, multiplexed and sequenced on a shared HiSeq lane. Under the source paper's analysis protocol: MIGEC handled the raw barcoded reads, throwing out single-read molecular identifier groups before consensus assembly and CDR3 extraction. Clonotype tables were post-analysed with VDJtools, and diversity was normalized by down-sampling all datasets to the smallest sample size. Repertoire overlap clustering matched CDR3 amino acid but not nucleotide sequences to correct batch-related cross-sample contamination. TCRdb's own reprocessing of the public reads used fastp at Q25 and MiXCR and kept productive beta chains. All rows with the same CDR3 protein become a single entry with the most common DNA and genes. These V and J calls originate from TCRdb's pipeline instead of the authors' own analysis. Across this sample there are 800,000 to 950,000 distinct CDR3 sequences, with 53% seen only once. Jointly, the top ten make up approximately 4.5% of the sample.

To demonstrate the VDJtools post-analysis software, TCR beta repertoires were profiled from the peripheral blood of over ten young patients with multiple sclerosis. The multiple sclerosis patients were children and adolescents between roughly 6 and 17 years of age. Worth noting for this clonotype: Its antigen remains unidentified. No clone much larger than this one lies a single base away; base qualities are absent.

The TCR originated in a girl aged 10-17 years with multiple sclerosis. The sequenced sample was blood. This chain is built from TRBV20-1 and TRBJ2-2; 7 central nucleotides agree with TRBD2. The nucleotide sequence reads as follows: TGCAGTGCTAGAGATCCCCTGCGGGGGACCACCGGGGAGCTGTTTTTT. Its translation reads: CSARDPLRGTTGELFF.